This T cell receptor (beta chain) appears in the sequencing data of a study of blood T cell repertoires in COVID-19. Looking at the study overall: T cells, B-cell-depleted T cells, or PBMCs provided the cDNA or gDNA that served as material.

This clone came up a few times. Trimming stripped 6 bases from V and 4 bases from J, with 12 bases between. The CDR3 runs 14 residues. Germline CDR1 reads MNHEY; CDR2 reads SVGAGI. Original handling: Nucleated cell number was recorded as an estimate derived from reference gene primer amplification. Sequenced by immunoSEQ multiplex PCR; TCRdb stores in-frame clones only, minus some. V, J and clone size derive from that table, while D and trimming were established from the DNA sequence. The sample comprises under 200,000 clones, 60% to 85% of which are singletons, and 8.1% rests with the top ten. The sequenced material came from peripheral blood. The V call is TRBV6-5, the J call TRBJ1-4, with D perhaps matching TRBD1 (6 bases). This sequence originates from a woman aged 55 to 70 with COVID-19, enrolled during active disease. CDR3 DNA: TGTGCCAGCAGCGACCGGGACATTAATGAAAAACTGTTTTTT. Protein: CASSDRDINEKLFF.